This T cell receptor (beta chain) was captured by sequencing in a study of blood T cell repertoires in COVID-19. Study information: PBMCs, B-cell-depleted T cells, or T cells were the source of the cDNA or gDNA that made up the material.

CDR3 size: 15 residues. Germline V gene lookup returns CDR1 LNHDA and CDR2 SQIVND (reference sequence). The germline V and J ends were trimmed by 3 bases and 3 bases, with 12 bases remaining between them. Sequenced by immunoSEQ multiplex PCR; TCRdb stores in-frame clones only, minus some. The sample gives 200,000 to 250,000 clones, just under 85% of which show up once; approximately 1.9% is in the top ten. This receptor was identified in a woman at least 80 years old with acute or convalescent COVID-19. The V gene is TRBV19, the J gene TRBJ2-1; D might be TRBD2 (6 bases). Sequencing was carried out using peripheral blood. The DNA of the CDR3 is TGTGCCAGTAGTATCACGGGACTTAACTACAATGAGCAGTTCTTC. Encoded protein: CASSITGLNYNEQFF.